The 18 T cell receptor beta chains listed next were all sequenced from one sample in a study of cytomegalovirus exposure and HLA in healthy donors. PCR used 60 Vbeta primers and 13 Jbeta primers. Profiling relied on immunoSEQ multiplex PCR, and the TCRdb table lists in-frame clones only, not all of them. The data contain 130,000 to 150,000 clones, 80% of them singletons. The sequenced sample consisted of PBMCs. Source of these receptors: a middle-aged man in good health and CMV-seropositive.

The rearrangement uses TRBV14 and TRBJ2-2; D ambiguous. Germline CDR1 SGHDN, CDR2 FVKESK. Trimming took 8 bases from V and 7 from J, leaving 23 bases between them. This CDR3 is 16 amino acids long. CDR3 nucleotide sequence: TGTGCCAGCTCCCCCGCAACGATAGCTGTAGTCGGGGAGCTGTTTTTT. Its protein is CASSPATIAVVGELFF.

This clone was recorded a few times. J is TRBJ2-5 and V is TRBV13, with 10 bases lining up with TRBD2. The CDR3 spans 16 residues. With V trimmed by 3 bases and J by 5 bases, 9 bases remained unmatched. CDR1 and CDR2 from the germline V gene are PRHDT and FYEKMQ (reference sequence). The CDR3: CASSFAPGTSVETQYF. The CDR3, as DNA: TGTGCCAGCAGCTTTGCCCCCGGGACTAGCGTGGAGACCCAGTACTTC.

The V and J genes are TRBV28 and TRBJ1-6, with unresolved D. The CDR3 consists of 14 residues. Germline V gene lookup returns CDR1 MDHEN and CDR2 SYDVKM. Deletions cut 2 bases from V and 6 bases from J, with 8 bases between. The CDR3 region has the DNA TGTGCCAGCAGTTTACGGGCGGGTAATTCACCCCTCCACTTT. Its protein product is CASSLRAGNSPLHF.

The chain joins TRBV5-1 to TRBJ2-3; 9 bases are a match to TRBD2. In germline, CDR1 is SGHRS, CDR2 YFSETQ. CDR3 length: 16 amino acids. Germline trimming cut 0 bases from V and 1 base from J; bases unmatched to any gene: 3. The CDR3 loop is CASSLVLAGGTDTQYF. For the CDR3, the DNA is TGCGCCAGCAGCTTGGTATTAGCGGGGGGCACAGATACGCAGTATTTT.

The chain carries TRBV4-2 and TRBJ1-1, with D possibly being TRBD1 (5 bases). CDR1 and CDR2 (germline): LGHNA, YNFKEQ. V was clipped by 4 bases and J by 2 bases, with 14 bases between them. This CDR3 is 15 amino acids long. CDR3 nucleotide sequence: TGTGCCAGCAGCCGCCCGGGGGGAGCTAACACTGAAGCTTTCTTT. As protein: CASSRPGGANTEAFF.

The chain combines TRBV2 with TRBJ1-2; 8 bases agree with TRBD1. Trimming at V came to 10 bases and at J to 4 bases, leaving 8 bases not matched to a gene. The CDR3 runs to 13 residues. Germline assignment: CDR1 SNHLY and CDR2 FYNNEI. CDR3 nucleotides: TGTGCCAACACCCAGGGGGCACGCTATGGCTACACCTTC. It encodes CANTQGARYGYTF.

This chain connects TRBV6-4 to TRBJ2-2; TRBD2 aligns across 11 bases. Per germline, CDR1 MRHNA and CDR2 SNTAGT. The CDR3 consists of 16 residues. The J segment lost 4 bases and the V segment lost 5 bases, leaving 6 bases of the junction unmatched. The CDR3 DNA reads as TGTGCCAGCAGTCTTCTAGCGGGAGGCCTCACCGGGGAGCTGTTTTTT. Translation gives CASSLLAGGLTGELFF.

CDR3 coding DNA: TGTGCCACTTTTTCCCGGGACAGGGCTTCCTACGAGCAGTACTTC. Translating it yields CATFSRDRASYEQYF. This sequence joins TRBV6-5 and TRBJ2-7; the match to TRBD1 covers 9 bases. V shed 10 bases and J 1 base; nucleotides not matched to a gene: 11. CDR3 length: 15 amino acids. In germline, CDR1 is MNHEY, CDR2 SVGAGI.

This clone was seen a few times. The chain uses TRBV4-3 and TRBJ1-1; D may be TRBD1 (5 bases). This CDR3 region has 14 residues. The germline V gene encodes CDR1 LGHNA and CDR2 YSLEER. V was shortened by 1 base and J by 11 bases, with 17 bases between the two germline ends. CDR3 nucleotide sequence: TGCGCCAGCAGCCAAGGACGGGGGGGGTCAGATGCTTTCTTT. It codes for CASSQGRGGSDAFF.

CDR3 amino acids: CASSLRGGTYEQYF. The CDR3 DNA sequence: TGTGCCAGCAGCTTGCGGGGGGGAACCTACGAGCAGTACTTC. This rearrangement joins TRBV5-6 to TRBJ2-7, with 8 nucleotides matching TRBD2. In germline, CDR1 is SGHDT, CDR2 YYEEEE. The CDR3 has 14 amino acids. With 1 base clipped from V and 2 bases from J, the junction kept 2 bases outside the gene matches.

This chain uses TRBV10-3 with TRBJ2-7, with a weak D call TRBD1 (6 bases). Germline-derived CDR1 and CDR2 are ENHRY and SYGVKD. V gave up 0 bases and J gave up 0 bases, with 9 bases separating them. CDR3 size: 15 residues. The CDR3 protein is CAISESAGDSYEQYF. The CDR3 DNA reads TGTGCCATCAGTGAGTCGGCAGGGGACTCCTACGAGCAGTACTTC.

As DNA, the CDR3 is TGTGCCAGCAGCCAAGATCAGGGAGGGAACAATGAAAAACTGTTTTTT. Its protein product is CASSQDQGGNNEKLFF. V and J are TRBV4-2 and TRBJ1-4; D is possibly TRBD1 (5 bases). CDR1 is LGHNA and CDR2 is YNFKEQ in the germline V gene. CDR3 length: 16 amino acids. Trimming took 0 bases from V and 5 from J, leaving 13 bases between them.

The rearrangement uses TRBV7-9 and TRBJ1-2, with D unclear. This CDR3 spans 13 amino acids. CDR1 and CDR2 from the germline V gene are SEHNR and FQNEAQ (reference sequence). The germline V and J ends were trimmed by 6 bases and 8 bases, with 16 bases remaining between them. The CDR3 loop is CASRKTGYGGYTF. Here the CDR3 DNA reads TGTGCCAGCAGGAAGACGGGGTACGGAGGCTACACCTTC.

This chain uses TRBV10-2 with TRBJ1-5; possible D gene TRBD1, 5 bases. Germline CDR1 WSHSY, CDR2 SAAADI. V lost 0 bases to trimming and J lost 4 bases, with 16 bases between them. The CDR3 is 17 amino acids. The CDR3 region is CASSESRFLGGNQPQHF. The CDR3 DNA reads as TGCGCCAGCAGTGAGTCGAGGTTTCTGGGGGGTAATCAGCCCCAGCATTTT.

The genes are TRBV5-1 and TRBJ2-5, with D perhaps TRBD2 (6 bases). Per germline, CDR1 SGHRS and CDR2 YFSETQ. The CDR3 is made up of 13 amino acids. Trimming cost V 3 bases and J 4 bases, with 10 bases left between them. Here the CDR3 DNA reads TGCGCCAGCAGCTGGGCGGGGAGAGAGACCCAGTACTTC. Its protein is CASSWAGRETQYF.

The chain carries TRBV4-2 and TRBJ1-3, with unresolved D. Germline V CDR1 and CDR2: LGHNA, YNFKEQ. The CDR3 has 13 residues. V lost 3 bases, J lost 3 bases, and 6 bases lay in between. This CDR3 reads CASSQASGNTIYF. DNA for the CDR3: TGTGCCAGCAGCCAGGCCAGTGGAAACACCATATATTTT.

The chain employs TRBV6-5 and TRBJ1-2, with 12 bases matching TRBD1. The CDR3 has 14 residues. Trimming at V came to 8 bases and at J to 3 bases, leaving 4 bases not matched to a gene. CDR1 and CDR2 from the germline V gene are MNHEY and SVGAGI. CDR3: CASRDRGRDYGYTF. The CDR3 region has the DNA TGTGCCAGCCGGGACAGGGGGCGGGACTATGGCTACACCTTC.

In this sample, this clone turned up a few times. This rearrangement joins TRBV11-3 to TRBJ2-7; 8 nucleotides match TRBD2. With 5 bases clipped from V and 1 base from J, the junction kept 4 bases outside the gene matches. The CDR3 length is 14 residues. Germline values: CDR1 SGHNT, CDR2 YENEEA. CDR3 in amino acids: CASSVTSESYEQYF. For the CDR3, the DNA is TGTGCCAGCAGCGTGACTAGCGAGTCCTACGAGCAGTACTTC.